Listed below are T cell receptor beta chains from one sample, sequenced in a study of shared clonotypes between healthy human individuals. Clones were read by immunoSEQ multiplex PCR, and TCRdb kept only the in-frame ones, dropping some. The repertoire holds roughly 1,800,000 clones, about 95% seen once, with 0.95% to 1.5% in the top ten. Input material: naive CD8+ T cells sorted from blood. These receptors were taken from a man aged 18 to 30 in good health. CDR3s include the opening cysteine and the closing phenylalanine or tryptophan. The D gene is left open where the match is weak. A clone size is listed for some rows: how often the clone was seen (once, few, many), or a class if it is expanded.

v_call	d_call	clone_size	j_call	cdr3_nt	cdr3_aa
TRBV2	-	-	TRBJ1-3	TGTGCCAGCAGTTTTCCTGAAGTTGGGGGCTCTGGAAACACCATATATTTT	CASSFPEVGGSGNTIYF
TRBV27	TRBD1	-	TRBJ1-4	TGTGCCAGCAGTTCCGTCACAGGGGGCAATGAAAAACTGTTTTTT	CASSSVTGGNEKLFF
TRBV27	-	-	TRBJ1-5	TGTGCCAGCAGTTACGGGGGAGGGAATCAGCCCCAGCATTTT	CASSYGGGNQPQHF
TRBV28	-	-	TRBJ1-5	TGTGCCAGCAGTTTATACACAGGTCCACCATATAGCAATCAGCCCCAGCATTTT	CASSLYTGPPYSNQPQHF
TRBV28	-	-	TRBJ1-2	TGTGCCAGCAGTTTACCTACAGAGACCGCTAACTATGGCTACACCTTC	CASSLPTETANYGYTF
TRBV7-2	-	-	TRBJ2-7	TGTGCCAGCAGCCCATCTTTAGGTTGGGGGGTCTCCTACGAGCAGTACTTC	CASSPSLGWGVSYEQYF
TRBV5-1	TRBD2	-	TRBJ2-7	TGCGCCAGCAGCCCAACTAGCGGGTGGGGTCTATACGAGCAGTACTTC	CASSPTSGWGLYEQYF
TRBV4-1	-	-	TRBJ2-5	TGCGCCAGCAGCCAAGAACTAGCCCAAGAGACCCAGTACTTC	CASSQELAQETQYF
TRBV27	TRBD2	-	TRBJ2-2	TGTGCCAGCAGTTTTCTGCGGGGGGGCGACACCGGGGAGCTGTTTTTT	CASSFLRGGDTGELFF
TRBV9	TRBD2	-	TRBJ2-3	TGTGCCAGCAGCGTAGGGGCTAGCGGGGGCTTCACAGATACGCAGTATTTT	CASSVGASGGFTDTQYF
TRBV6-1	-	-	TRBJ1-2	TGTGCCAGCAGTGAAGCTGTGGACATGGGGTTTGGCTACACCTTC	CASSEAVDMGFGYTF
TRBV4-3	-	-	TRBJ2-5	TGCGCCAGCAGCCCCTGGGCACAGGAACCCTCCCAAGAGACCCAGTACTTC	CASSPWAQEPSQETQYF
TRBV5-3	TRBD2	-	TRBJ2-4	TGTGCCAGAAGGCGACTAGCGGGAGGCAGGGCGCGACTCTTAGCCAAAAACATTCAGTACTTC	CARRRLAGGRARLLAKNIQYF
TRBV7-9	-	-	TRBJ1-5	TGTGCCAGCAGCTCGGGACGGGAGGGAGGCAATCAGCCCCAGCATTTT	CASSSGREGGNQPQHF
TRBV29-1	-	-	TRBJ2-2	TGCAGCGTTGACGCGAACACCGGGGAGCTGTTTTTT	CSVDANTGELFF
TRBV9	TRBD1	-	TRBJ2-5	TGTGCCAGCAGCGAGCAAGGACAGGGTGAAGAGACCCAGTACTTC	CASSEQGQGEETQYF
TRBV30	-	-	TRBJ2-7	TGTGCCTGGGGAATTTGGGGCTACGAGCAGTACTTC	CAWGIWGYEQYF
TRBV7-6	-	-	TRBJ2-7	TGTGCCAGCAGCTTAGGGGAGGGGGCGCTGGCCTACGAGCAGTACTTC	CASSLGEGALAYEQYF
TRBV15	TRBD2	-	TRBJ2-1	TGTGCCACCCGTCCCGGCCTGCCGGGGGGGAATGAGCAGTTCTTC	CATRPGLPGGNEQFF
TRBV7-9	TRBD2	-	TRBJ2-1	TGTGCCAGCAGCCCGACTAGCGGGAGTGCCGGTTCCTACGGGAATGAGCAGTTCTTC	CASSPTSGSAGSYGNEQFF
TRBV13	TRBD2	-	TRBJ2-7	TGTGCCAGCAGCGCGGGGGGATACGAGCAGTACTTC	CASSAGGYEQYF
TRBV6-5	TRBD1	-	TRBJ2-7	TGTGCCAGCAGTTCCGGACAGGCTAGCTCCTACGAGCAGTACTTC	CASSSGQASSYEQYF
TRBV29-1	-	-	TRBJ2-3	TGCAGCGTTTGGAAGGTGGACGGAACCCGCACAGATACGCAGTATTTT	CSVWKVDGTRTDTQYF
TRBV7-6	TRBD1	-	TRBJ2-7	TGTGCCAGCAGCTGGGGGACAGGGAGCTCCTCCTACGAGCAGTACTTC	CASSWGTGSSSYEQYF
TRBV4-1	-	-	TRBJ1-5	TGCGCCAGCAGCCAAGTATTAGGCTACGACAATCAGCCCCAGCATTTT	CASSQVLGYDNQPQHF
TRBV9	TRBD2	-	TRBJ2-3	TGTGCCAGCAGCCCCCAGGGCGGGGGGGCCGATACGCAGTATTTT	CASSPQGGGADTQYF
TRBV28	-	-	TRBJ1-4	TGTGCCAGCAGTTTATTTTTGGGGATTGGATCTAATGAAAAACTGTTTTTT	CASSLFLGIGSNEKLFF
TRBV6-5	-	-	TRBJ1-2	TGTGCCAGCAGTTATTCCCCCAGGGGAAACTATGGCTACACCTTC	CASSYSPRGNYGYTF
TRBV4-3	-	-	TRBJ2-3	TGCGCCAGCAGCCAAGAATCCGCGGATACGCAGTATTTT	CASSQESADTQYF
TRBV4-1	TRBD2	-	TRBJ2-1	TGCGCCAGCAGCACCGCCGGGACTAGCGTAAATGAGCAGTTCTTC	CASSTAGTSVNEQFF
TRBV13	TRBD2	-	TRBJ2-7	TGTGCCAGCAGCGACGGGACTAGCGGGGGGACCTACGAGCAGTACTTC	CASSDGTSGGTYEQYF
TRBV4-1	TRBD1	-	TRBJ2-7	TGCGCCAGCAGCCAAGCCCCCGGGACAGAGATGGCCTACGAGCAGTACTTC	CASSQAPGTEMAYEQYF
TRBV27	TRBD1	-	TRBJ1-1	TGTGCCAGCAGTGGAGGGGCAGGGGGCGTGGGGACTGAAGCTTTCTTT	CASSGGAGGVGTEAFF
TRBV7-9	-	-	TRBJ1-1	TGTGCCAGCAGCTATTCAGGACTCAACACTGAAGCTTTCTTT	CASSYSGLNTEAFF
TRBV4-3	TRBD2	-	TRBJ2-5	TGCGCCAGCAGCCAAGTGGTAGCGGGCGCAGAGACCCAGTACTTC	CASSQVVAGAETQYF
TRBV19	-	-	TRBJ2-1	TGTGCCAGTAGTTTCTTCGATAGGACGGGCAATGAGCAGTTCTTC	CASSFFDRTGNEQFF
TRBV7-9	-	-	TRBJ2-3	TGTGCCAGCAGCTTAGGGGTCCCGGGGGGCGCTAGCACAGATACGCAGTATTTT	CASSLGVPGGASTDTQYF
TRBV19	TRBD2	-	TRBJ2-7	TGTGCCAGTAGTATCCTAGCGGACTCATACGAGCAGTACTTC	CASSILADSYEQYF
TRBV4-3	-	-	TRBJ2-3	TGCGCCAGCAGCCAAGATTTCCAGGGTGGACGGCCAGATACGCAGTATTTT	CASSQDFQGGRPDTQYF
TRBV5-1	-	-	TRBJ2-1	TGCGCCAGCAGCTTGACCCCCGGGACGGAGAACTACAATGAGCAGTTCTTC	CASSLTPGTENYNEQFF
TRBV30	-	once	TRBJ1-2	TGTGCGTTCTTCCACCCAGGGGTATCTGGCTACACCTTC	CAFFHPGVSGYTF